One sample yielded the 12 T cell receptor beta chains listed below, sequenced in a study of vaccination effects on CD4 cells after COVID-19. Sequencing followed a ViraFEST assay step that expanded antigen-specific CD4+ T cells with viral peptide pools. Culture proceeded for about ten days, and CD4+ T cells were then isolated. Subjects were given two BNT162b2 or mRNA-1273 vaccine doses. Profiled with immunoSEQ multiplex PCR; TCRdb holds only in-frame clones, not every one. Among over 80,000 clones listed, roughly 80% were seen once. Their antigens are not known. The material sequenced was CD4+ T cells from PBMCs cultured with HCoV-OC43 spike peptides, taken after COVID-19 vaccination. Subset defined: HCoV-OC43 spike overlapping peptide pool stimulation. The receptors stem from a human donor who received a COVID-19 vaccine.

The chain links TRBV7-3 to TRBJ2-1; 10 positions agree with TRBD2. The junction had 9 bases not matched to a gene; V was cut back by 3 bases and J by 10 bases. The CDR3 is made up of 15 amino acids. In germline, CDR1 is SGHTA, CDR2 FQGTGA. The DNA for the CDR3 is TGTGCCAGCAGCTTTCAAGCGGGGGGGCTTGGCGAGCAGTTCTTC. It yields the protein CASSFQAGGLGEQFF.

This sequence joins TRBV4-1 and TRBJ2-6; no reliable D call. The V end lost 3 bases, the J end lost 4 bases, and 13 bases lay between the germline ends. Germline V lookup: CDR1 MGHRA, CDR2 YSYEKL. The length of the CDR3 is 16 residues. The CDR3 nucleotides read TGCGCCAGCAGCCACCAACAGCTTAGCGGGGCCAACGTCCTGACTTTC. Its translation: CASSHQQLSGANVLTF.

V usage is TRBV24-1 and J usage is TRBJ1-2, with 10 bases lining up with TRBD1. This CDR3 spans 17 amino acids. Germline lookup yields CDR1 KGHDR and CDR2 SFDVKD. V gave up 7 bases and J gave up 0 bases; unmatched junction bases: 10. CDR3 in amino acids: CATSTGTGAYTNYGYTF. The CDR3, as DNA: TGTGCCACCAGCACCGGGACAGGGGCTTACACTAACTATGGCTACACCTTC.

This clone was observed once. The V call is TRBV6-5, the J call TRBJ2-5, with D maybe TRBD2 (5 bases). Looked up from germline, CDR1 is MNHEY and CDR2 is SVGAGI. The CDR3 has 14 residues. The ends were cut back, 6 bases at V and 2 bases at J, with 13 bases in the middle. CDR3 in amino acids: CASSTSGRQETQYF. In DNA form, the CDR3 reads TGTGCCAGCAGCACCAGTGGGAGACAAGAGACCCAGTACTTC.

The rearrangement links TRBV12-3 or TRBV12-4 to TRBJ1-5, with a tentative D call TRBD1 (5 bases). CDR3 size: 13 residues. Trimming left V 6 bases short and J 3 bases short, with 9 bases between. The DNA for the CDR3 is TGTGCCAGCAGCCCTGGGACCAATCAGCCCCAGCATTTT. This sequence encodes CASSPGTNQPQHF.

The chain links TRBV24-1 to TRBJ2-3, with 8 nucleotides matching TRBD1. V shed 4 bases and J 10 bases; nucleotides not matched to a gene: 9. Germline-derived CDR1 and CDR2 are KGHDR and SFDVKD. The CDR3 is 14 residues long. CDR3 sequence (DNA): TGTGCCACCAGTGACCGACAGGGGATAGTCGCGCAGTATTTT. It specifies CATSDRQGIVAQYF.

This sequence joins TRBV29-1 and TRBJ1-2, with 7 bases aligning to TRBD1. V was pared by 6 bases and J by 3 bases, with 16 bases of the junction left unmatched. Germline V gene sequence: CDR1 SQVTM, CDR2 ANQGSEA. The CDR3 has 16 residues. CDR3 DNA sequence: TGCAGCGTGGGGGCCAAAGGGGACAGAACTTACTATGGCTACACCTTC. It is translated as CSVGAKGDRTYYGYTF.

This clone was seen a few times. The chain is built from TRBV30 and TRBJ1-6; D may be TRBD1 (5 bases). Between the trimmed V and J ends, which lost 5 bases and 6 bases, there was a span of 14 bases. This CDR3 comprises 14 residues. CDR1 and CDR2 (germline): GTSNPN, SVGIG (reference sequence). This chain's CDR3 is CAWGFEGPNSPLHF. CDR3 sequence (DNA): TGTGCCTGGGGATTTGAGGGGCCTAATTCACCCCTCCACTTT.

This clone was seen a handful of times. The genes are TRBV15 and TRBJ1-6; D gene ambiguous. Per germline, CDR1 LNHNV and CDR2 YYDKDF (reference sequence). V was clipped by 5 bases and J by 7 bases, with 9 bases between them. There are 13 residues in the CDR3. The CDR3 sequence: CATSSVGNSPLHF. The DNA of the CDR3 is TGTGCCACCAGCTCCGTCGGAAATTCACCCCTCCACTTT.

The CDR3 sequence: CASSLEGLGPLHF. The DNA for the CDR3 is TGCGCCAGCAGCTTGGAGGGGCTGGGACCCCTCCACTTT. The chain couples TRBV5-1 to TRBJ1-6; D perhaps matches TRBD1 (5 bases). The CDR3 sequence is 13 residues long. Per germline, CDR1 SGHRS and CDR2 YFSETQ. V was trimmed by 0 bases and J by 12 bases, leaving 10 bases between them.

The CDR3 DNA follows: TGTGCCAGCAGCCCCCCGGGACAGGGGGCTAATGAGCAGTTCTTC. As protein: CASSPPGQGANEQFF. V and J are TRBV5-4 and TRBJ2-1, with 12 bases matching TRBD1. From germline, CDR1 is SGHNT and CDR2 YYREEE (reference sequence). V lost 4 bases and J lost 7; bases outside the gene matches: 6. This CDR3 is built from 15 residues.

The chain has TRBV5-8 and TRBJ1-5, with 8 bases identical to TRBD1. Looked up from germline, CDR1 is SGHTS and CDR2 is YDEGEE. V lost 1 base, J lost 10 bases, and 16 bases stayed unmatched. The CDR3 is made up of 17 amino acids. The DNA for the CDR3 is TGTGCCAGCAGCTTGATAATTGGACAGGGAGGATATCGTCCCCAGCATTTT. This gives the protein CASSLIIGQGGYRPQHF.